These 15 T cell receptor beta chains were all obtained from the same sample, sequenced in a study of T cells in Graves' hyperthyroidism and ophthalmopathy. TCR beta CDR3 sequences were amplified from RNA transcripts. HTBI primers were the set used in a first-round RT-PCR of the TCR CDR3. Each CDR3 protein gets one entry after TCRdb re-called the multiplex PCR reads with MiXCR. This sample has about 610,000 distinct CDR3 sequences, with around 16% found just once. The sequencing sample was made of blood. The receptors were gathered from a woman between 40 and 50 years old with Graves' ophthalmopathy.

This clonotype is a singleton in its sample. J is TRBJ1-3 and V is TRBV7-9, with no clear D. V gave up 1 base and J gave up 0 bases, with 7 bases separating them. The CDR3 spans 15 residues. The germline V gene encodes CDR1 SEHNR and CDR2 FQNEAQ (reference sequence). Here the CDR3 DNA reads TGTGCCAGCAGCTTAGGCGGGGACTCTGGAAACACCATATATTTT. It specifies CASSLGGDSGNTIYF.

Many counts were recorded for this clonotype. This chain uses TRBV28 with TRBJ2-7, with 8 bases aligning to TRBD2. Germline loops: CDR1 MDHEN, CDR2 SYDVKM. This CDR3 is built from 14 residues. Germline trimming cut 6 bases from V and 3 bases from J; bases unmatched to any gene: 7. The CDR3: CASRPAGALYEQYF. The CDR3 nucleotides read TGTGCCAGCAGACCAGCGGGAGCCCTCTACGAGCAGTACTTC.

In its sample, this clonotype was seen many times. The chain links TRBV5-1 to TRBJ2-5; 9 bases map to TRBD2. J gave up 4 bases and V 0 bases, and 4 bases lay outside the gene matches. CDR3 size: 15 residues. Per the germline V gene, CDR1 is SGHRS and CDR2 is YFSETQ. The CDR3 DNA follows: TGCGCCAGCAGCTTGGCCGGGACTAGCCCAGAGACCCAGTACTTC. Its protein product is CASSLAGTSPETQYF.

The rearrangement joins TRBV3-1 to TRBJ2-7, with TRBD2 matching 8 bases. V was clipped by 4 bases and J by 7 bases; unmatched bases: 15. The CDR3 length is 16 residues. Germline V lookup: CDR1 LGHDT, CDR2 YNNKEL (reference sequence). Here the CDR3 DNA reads TGTGCCAGCAGCCCAACCGGACTAGCTTGGGGGAAAGAGCAGTACTTC. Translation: CASSPTGLAWGKEQYF.

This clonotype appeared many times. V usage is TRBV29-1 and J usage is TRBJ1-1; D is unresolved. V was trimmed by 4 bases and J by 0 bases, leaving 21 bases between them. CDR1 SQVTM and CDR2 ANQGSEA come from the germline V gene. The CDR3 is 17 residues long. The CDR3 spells CSVGVPGQLRLNTEAFF. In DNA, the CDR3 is TGCAGCGTTGGCGTTCCAGGCCAACTGCGCCTGAACACTGAAGCTTTCTTT.

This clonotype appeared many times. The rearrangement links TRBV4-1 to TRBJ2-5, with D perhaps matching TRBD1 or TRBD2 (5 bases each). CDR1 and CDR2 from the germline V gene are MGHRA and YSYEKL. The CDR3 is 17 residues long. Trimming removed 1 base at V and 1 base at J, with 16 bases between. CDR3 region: CASSQGVRFGTQETQYF. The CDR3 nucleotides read TGCGCCAGCAGCCAAGGTGTTAGATTTGGGACCCAAGAGACCCAGTACTTC.

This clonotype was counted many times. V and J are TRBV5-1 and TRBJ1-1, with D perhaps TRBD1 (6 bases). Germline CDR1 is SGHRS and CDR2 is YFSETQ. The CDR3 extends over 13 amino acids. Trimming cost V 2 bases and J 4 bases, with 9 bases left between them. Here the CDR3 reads CASSFQGSTEAFF. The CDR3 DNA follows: TGCGCCAGCAGCTTTCAGGGGAGCACTGAAGCTTTCTTT.

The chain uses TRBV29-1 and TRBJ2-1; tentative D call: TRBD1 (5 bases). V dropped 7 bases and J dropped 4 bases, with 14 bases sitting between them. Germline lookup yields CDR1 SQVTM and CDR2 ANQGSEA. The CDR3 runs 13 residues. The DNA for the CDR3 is TGCAGCGGCAAGATTGACAGATACAATGAGCAGTTCTTC. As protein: CSGKIDRYNEQFF.

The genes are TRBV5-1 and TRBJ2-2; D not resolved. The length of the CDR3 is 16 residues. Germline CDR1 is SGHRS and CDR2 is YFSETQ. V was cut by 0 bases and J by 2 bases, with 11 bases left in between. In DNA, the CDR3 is TGCGCCAGCAGCTTGGATGTTCCCGAAAACACCGGGGAGCTGTTTTTT. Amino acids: CASSLDVPENTGELFF.

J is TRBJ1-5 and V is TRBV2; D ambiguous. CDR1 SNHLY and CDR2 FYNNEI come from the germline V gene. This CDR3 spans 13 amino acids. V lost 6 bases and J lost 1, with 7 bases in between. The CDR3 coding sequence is TGTGCCAGCAGGGACTTAAGCAATCAGCCCCAGCATTTT. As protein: CASRDLSNQPQHF.

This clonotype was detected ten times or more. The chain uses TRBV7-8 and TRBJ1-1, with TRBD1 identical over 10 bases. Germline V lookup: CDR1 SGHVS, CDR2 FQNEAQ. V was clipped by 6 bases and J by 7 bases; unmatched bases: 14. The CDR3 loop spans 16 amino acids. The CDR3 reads CASRARDRGDLDEAFF. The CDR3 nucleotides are TGTGCCAGCAGAGCAAGGGACAGGGGAGATTTGGATGAAGCTTTCTTT.

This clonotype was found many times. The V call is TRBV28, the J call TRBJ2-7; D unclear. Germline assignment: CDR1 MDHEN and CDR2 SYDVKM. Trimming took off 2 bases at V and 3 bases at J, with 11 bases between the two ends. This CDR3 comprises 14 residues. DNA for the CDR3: TGTGCCAGCAGTTTAGGCGGATTCTACTACGAGCAGTACTTC. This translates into CASSLGGFYYEQYF.

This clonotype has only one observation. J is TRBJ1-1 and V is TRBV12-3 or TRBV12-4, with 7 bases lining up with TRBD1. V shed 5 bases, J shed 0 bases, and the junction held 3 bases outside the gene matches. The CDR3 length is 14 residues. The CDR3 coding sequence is TGTGCCAGCAGTGGGGGACAGTTGAACACTGAAGCTTTCTTT. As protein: CASSGGQLNTEAFF.

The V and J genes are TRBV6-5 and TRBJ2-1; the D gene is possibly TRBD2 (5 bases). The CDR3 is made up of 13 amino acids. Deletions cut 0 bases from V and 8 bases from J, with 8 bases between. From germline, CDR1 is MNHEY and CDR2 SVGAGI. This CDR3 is CASSYSWGDEQFF. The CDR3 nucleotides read TGTGCCAGCAGTTACTCCTGGGGAGATGAGCAGTTCTTC.

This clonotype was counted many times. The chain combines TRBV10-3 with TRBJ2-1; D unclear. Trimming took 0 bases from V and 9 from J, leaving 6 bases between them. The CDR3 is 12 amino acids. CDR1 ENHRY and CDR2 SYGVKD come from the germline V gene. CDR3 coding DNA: TGTGCCATCAGTGAGTCGGAAGGTGAGCAGTTCTTC. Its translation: CAISESEGEQFF.